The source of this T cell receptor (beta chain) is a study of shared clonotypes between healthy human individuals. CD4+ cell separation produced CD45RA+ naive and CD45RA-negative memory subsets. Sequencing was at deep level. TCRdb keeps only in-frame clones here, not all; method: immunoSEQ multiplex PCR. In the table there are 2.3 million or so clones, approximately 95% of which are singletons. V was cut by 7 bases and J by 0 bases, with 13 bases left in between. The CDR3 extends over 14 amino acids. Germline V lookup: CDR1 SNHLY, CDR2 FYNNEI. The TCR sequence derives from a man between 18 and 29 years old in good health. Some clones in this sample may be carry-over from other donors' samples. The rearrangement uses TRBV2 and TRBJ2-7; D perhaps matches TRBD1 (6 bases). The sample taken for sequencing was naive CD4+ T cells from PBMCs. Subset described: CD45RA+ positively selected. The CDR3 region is CASIQGQSSYEQYF. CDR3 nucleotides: TGTGCCAGCATCCAAGGACAGAGCTCCTACGAGCAGTACTTC.